This T cell receptor (beta chain) appears in the sequencing data of a study of T cell repertoires and Cas9 in healthy adults. Across the whole study: Characterization of SpCas9-reactive CD4 and CD8 T cells covered multi-effector potency, cytotoxicity and lineage.

The study, taken as a whole, reports: In vitro, SpCas9-reactive Tregs were reported to curb effector T cell proliferation and function.

In this sample, this clone turned up once. The antigen remains undetermined. The method was immunoSEQ multiplex PCR; TCRdb's version includes in-frame clones alone and lacks a portion of them. Among about 15,000 clones listed, roughly 90% were seen once. The V gene's germline CDR1 is MNHEY and CDR2 SVGAGI. V trimming: 5 bases; J trimming: 1 base; junction bases outside the gene matches: 4. This CDR3 is 14 amino acids long. The specimen was Tregs (CD4+, CD25+, CD127-, CD137-, CD154-) from PBMCs; culture status not recorded. This TCR came from a human donor in good health. This chain connects TRBV6-5 to TRBJ2-5; 7 bases map to TRBD1. The CDR3, as DNA: TGTGCCAGCAGTATCACAGGGGTCCAAGAGACCCAGTACTTC. As protein: CASSITGVQETQYF.